The 30 T cell receptor beta chains presented below share a single source sample, sequenced in a study of CD8 T cells in Susac syndrome. With random hexamers, roughly 0.45 to 1 ug RNA was reverse transcribed. In TCRdb, the immunoSEQ multiplex PCR reads were re-called with MiXCR into one record per CDR3 protein. The sample yields around 280,000 distinct CDR3 sequences, around 83% seen once. What was sequenced was CD8+ T cells from PBMCs. These receptors originate from a human donor with multiple sclerosis.

The chain is built from TRBV14 and TRBJ2-7; 7 bases agree with TRBD1. The germline V gene has CDR1 SGHDN and CDR2 FVKESK. The CDR3 totals 15 residues. V dropped 4 bases and J dropped 0; count of bases not matched to a gene: 6. This chain's CDR3 is CASSPITGDSYEQYF. CDR3 nucleotide sequence: TGTGCCAGCAGCCCAATCACAGGGGACTCCTACGAGCAGTACTTC. The entire variable domain, with the rest obtained from reference TRBV14 and TRBJ2-7, is as follows: EAGVTQFPSHSVIEKGQTVTLRCDPISGHDNLYWYRRVMGKEIKFLLHFVKESKQDESGMPNNRFLAERTGGTYSTLKVQPAELEDSGVYFCASSPITGDSYEQYFGPGTRLTVT.

The V call is TRBV28, the J call TRBJ1-5; D might be TRBD1 (6 bases). CDR3 length: 13 residues. CDR1 is MDHEN, CDR2 SYDVKM, per germline. Trimming left V 2 bases short and J 8 bases short, with 10 bases between. CDR3 bases: TGTGCCAGCAGTTTACAGGGGCGTGAGCCCCAGCATTTT. This encodes CASSLQGREPQHF.

This clonotype was counted once. The chain combines TRBV7-9 with TRBJ2-1; D call uncertain. The CDR3 loop spans 16 amino acids. Deletions cut 1 base from V and 2 bases from J, with 12 bases between. The V gene's germline CDR1 is SEHNR and CDR2 FQNEAQ (reference sequence). In DNA, the CDR3 is TGTGCCAGCAGCTTAGTAGTCCAGCCTACCTACAATGAGCAGTTCTTC. Amino acid sequence: CASSLVVQPTYNEQFF.

The chain links TRBV28 to TRBJ2-7; no definite D call. The ends were cut back, 2 bases at V and 3 bases at J, with 8 bases in the middle. The length of the CDR3 is 13 residues. In germline, CDR1 is MDHEN, CDR2 SYDVKM. The CDR3 loop is CASSLARVYEQYF. The CDR3 coding sequence is TGTGCCAGCAGTTTAGCCCGTGTCTACGAGCAGTACTTC. The variable domain in full, with the rest retrieved from reference TRBV28 and TRBJ2-7, is DVKVTQSSRYLVKRTGEKVFLECVQDMDHENMFWYRQDPGLGLRLIYFSYDVKMKEKGDIPEGYSVSREKKERFSLILESASTNQTSMYLCASSLARVYEQYFGPGTRLTVT.

This chain links TRBV24-1 with TRBJ2-7, with 7 nucleotides matching TRBD1. Germline values: CDR1 KGHDR, CDR2 SFDVKD. With 2 bases clipped from V and 2 bases from J, the junction kept 17 bases outside the gene matches. The CDR3 is made up of 19 amino acids. CDR3 DNA sequence: TGTGCCACCAGTGATTCCCAATTTGGTCCCAGGACAGGTGCCTACGAGCAGTACTTC. Protein sequence: CATSDSQFGPRTGAYEQYF.

The V call is TRBV5-4, the J call TRBJ2-7; D is unresolved. The germline V and J ends were trimmed by 0 bases and 3 bases, with 10 bases remaining between them. Germline CDR1 and CDR2: SGHNT and YYREEE (reference sequence). This CDR3 is built from 14 residues. The chain's CDR3 is CASSLADDIYEQYF. The CDR3 coding sequence is TGTGCCAGCAGCTTGGCGGATGATATCTACGAGCAGTACTTC.

This chain connects TRBV6-5 to TRBJ2-1; 7 bases are a match to TRBD1. Germline CDR1 reads MNHEY; CDR2 reads SVGAGI. The CDR3 contains 17 residues. Losses at the gene ends were 1 base for V and 3 bases for J; bases not matched to a gene: 9. Here the CDR3 DNA reads TGTGCCAGCAGTTACTTCGCGACAGGGAGAGTCTACAATGAGCAGTTCTTC. This sequence encodes CASSYFATGRVYNEQFF.

The J gene is TRBJ2-7, the V gene TRBV29-1, with 12 nucleotides matching TRBD2. Germline V CDR1 and CDR2: SQVTM, ANQGSEA. V was pared by 4 bases and J by 6 bases, with 7 bases of the junction left unmatched. The length of the CDR3 is 14 residues. The CDR3 loop reads CSVASGRAAGEQYF. DNA of the CDR3: TGCAGCGTTGCTAGCGGGAGGGCCGCCGGCGAGCAGTACTTC.

The chain links TRBV11-2 to TRBJ2-3; TRBD1 aligns across 9 bases. CDR3 size: 16 residues. The trim removed 4 bases at V and 5 bases at J, leaving 10 bases unmatched. Looked up from germline, CDR1 is SGHAT and CDR2 is FQNNGV. DNA of the CDR3: TGTGCCAGCAGCTACCGGGACAGGGAGGCAATAGATACGCAGTATTTT. Encoded protein: CASSYRDREAIDTQYF. The full variable domain, with the rest looked up from reference TRBV11-2 and TRBJ2-3, is EAGVAQSPRYKIIEKRQSVAFWCNPISGHATLYWYQQILGQGPKLLIQFQNNGVVDDSQLPKDRFSAERLKGVDSTLKIQPAKLEDSAVYLCASSYRDREAIDTQYFGPGTRLTVL.

This clonotype has a single count. The chain carries TRBV9 and TRBJ2-5; D possibly corresponds to TRBD2 (6 bases). V lost 0 bases and J 2 bases, leaving 11 bases between the germline ends. The CDR3 totals 15 residues. Germline V lookup: CDR1 SGDLS, CDR2 YYNGEE. CDR3: CASSVDGTAQETQYF. CDR3 in DNA: TGTGCCAGCAGCGTAGATGGGACTGCTCAAGAGACCCAGTACTTC.

The rearrangement links TRBV18 to TRBJ2-4; tentative D call: TRBD2 (5 bases). V lost 3 bases to trimming and J lost 8 bases, with 17 bases between them. CDR1 is KGHSH and CDR2 is LQKENI in the germline V gene. CDR3 length: 15 amino acids. This CDR3 is CASSPKVGESHIQYF. For the CDR3, the DNA is TGTGCCAGCTCACCTAAAGTGGGAGAGAGTCACATTCAGTACTTC.

V usage is TRBV13 and J usage is TRBJ2-1; D not resolved. Germline V CDR1 and CDR2: PRHDT, FYEKMQ (reference sequence). V was pared by 1 base and J by 1 base, with 11 bases between. This CDR3 region has 16 residues. In nucleotides, the CDR3 is TGTGCCAGCAGCTTAGTATCGGCAGTTTCCTACAATGAGCAGTTCTTC. Protein sequence: CASSLVSAVSYNEQFF.

V and J are TRBV27 and TRBJ1-2; D unclear. The CDR3 runs 12 residues. V was clipped by 6 bases and J by 6 bases, with 11 bases between them. Germline V gives CDR1 MNHEY, CDR2 SMNVEV (reference sequence). As DNA, the CDR3 is TGTGCCAGCAGATACGGGATCCATGGCTACACCTTC. This gives the protein CASRYGIHGYTF.

Here the CDR3 reads CASSYGQGNEAFF. In nucleotides, the CDR3 is TGTGCCAGCAGTTATGGACAGGGGAATGAAGCTTTCTTT. The chain has TRBV6-6 and TRBJ1-1, with 9 nucleotides matching TRBD1. This CDR3 contains 13 residues. CDR1 and CDR2 from the germline V gene are MNHNY and SVGAGI (reference sequence). The V and J ends lost 3 bases and 7 bases, in that order; junction bases with no gene match: 3.

The rearrangement uses TRBV2 and TRBJ2-7; TRBD1 matches 9 bases. V was clipped by 6 bases and J by 4 bases; unmatched bases: 7. Germline lookup yields CDR1 SNHLY and CDR2 FYNNEI. The length of the CDR3 is 14 residues. The CDR3 DNA reads as TGTGCCAGCAGCGCCGGGACAGGGCGATACGAGCAGTACTTC. Translating it yields CASSAGTGRYEQYF. The full variable domain, its missing parts supplied by reference TRBV2 and TRBJ2-7, is EPEVTQTPSHQVTQMGQEVILRCVPISNHLYFYWYRQILGQKVEFLVSFYNNEISEKSEIFDDQFSVERPDGSNFTLKIRSTKLEDSAMYFCASSAGTGRYEQYFGPGTRLTVT.

This clonotype showed up just a few times. The CDR3 loop reads CASSLLSGSYEQYF. CDR3 bases: TGTGCCAGCAGCTTGCTTAGCGGCTCCTACGAGCAGTACTTC. This chain links TRBV5-4 with TRBJ2-7, with a tentative D call TRBD2 (6 bases). V gave up 1 base and J gave up 0 bases, with 8 bases separating them. CDR3 size: 14 residues. Germline assignment: CDR1 SGHNT and CDR2 YYREEE (reference sequence). Combining the CDR3 with reference TRBV5-4 and TRBJ2-7 gives the whole variable domain ETGVTQSPTHLIKTRGQQVTLRCSSQSGHNTVSWYQQALGQGPQFIFQYYREEENGRGNFPPRFSGLQFPNYSSELNVNALELDDSALYLCASSLLSGSYEQYFGPGTRLTVT.

This chain links TRBV5-1 with TRBJ1-2; D gene ambiguous. Germline loops: CDR1 SGHRS, CDR2 YFSETQ. Trimming left V 0 bases short and J 0 bases short, with 21 bases between. The CDR3 loop spans 19 amino acids. The DNA for the CDR3 is TGCGCCAGCAGCTTGGCCTGGGCCACAGCCCGTGATCCTAACTATGGCTACACCTTC. Its translation: CASSLAWATARDPNYGYTF.

The chain carries TRBV23-1 and TRBJ1-2, with a weak D call TRBD1 (6 bases). TRBV23-1 is flagged as an ORF with uncertain function. This CDR3 is 11 amino acids long. V shed 11 bases and J shed 8 bases, with 15 bases lying between them. This CDR3 is CASKTGHGYTF. The CDR3 DNA is TGCGCCTCCAAAACAGGGCACGGCTACACCTTC.

This clonotype is a singleton in its sample. This sequence joins TRBV4-1 and TRBJ2-7, with 7 bases lining up with TRBD2. J was trimmed by 2 bases and V by 0 bases; bases with no gene match: 7. The CDR3 contains 16 residues. Germline V gene lookup returns CDR1 MGHRA and CDR2 YSYEKL. In nucleotides, the CDR3 is TGCGCCAGCAGCCAAGAAATCCGGGAGGCCCCCTACGAGCAGTACTTC. Residues: CASSQEIREAPYEQYF.

This rearrangement joins TRBV6-1 to TRBJ2-1, with 9 bases aligning to TRBD2. The trim removed 10 bases at V and 4 bases at J, leaving 8 bases unmatched. The V gene's germline CDR1 is MNHNS and CDR2 SASEGT. This CDR3 spans 14 amino acids. The CDR3 here is CAIRAGGYYNEQFF. The CDR3, as DNA: TGTGCCATCAGAGCGGGAGGTTATTACAATGAGCAGTTCTTC.

CDR3 in amino acids: CASRGGRGAQYF. Here the CDR3 DNA reads TGTGCCAGCAGGGGTGGAAGGGGGGCGCAGTATTTT. The chain employs TRBV27 and TRBJ2-3; D possibly uses TRBD1 or TRBD2 (6 bases each). V lost 6 bases and J 10 bases, leaving 14 bases between the germline ends. Germline values: CDR1 MNHEY, CDR2 SMNVEV (reference sequence). CDR3 length: 12 amino acids.

The chain links TRBV5-5 to TRBJ1-5; the match to TRBD1 covers 10 bases. This CDR3 spans 17 amino acids. The J segment lost 3 bases and the V segment lost 4 bases, leaving 10 bases of the junction unmatched. CDR1 SGHKS and CDR2 YYEKEE come from the germline V gene (reference sequence). CDR3 protein: CASSIGTGERINQPQHF. CDR3 in DNA: TGTGCCAGCAGCATCGGGACAGGGGAACGGATCAATCAGCCCCAGCATTTT.

The CDR3 bases are TGTGCCAGCAGTTTATCCCCTCGACAGGATCAGCCCCAGCATTTT. Amino acids: CASSLSPRQDQPQHF. V usage is TRBV28 and J usage is TRBJ1-5, with a weak D call TRBD1 (6 bases). V shed 1 base and J shed 5 bases, with 12 bases lying between them. This CDR3 is built from 15 residues. Looked up from germline, CDR1 is MDHEN and CDR2 is SYDVKM.

This clonotype appeared a few times. The J gene is TRBJ2-1, the V gene TRBV9, with D perhaps TRBD1 (6 bases). Per the germline V gene, CDR1 is SGDLS and CDR2 is YYNGEE. Trimming removed 2 bases from V and 2 bases from J, with 8 bases in between. There are 14 residues in the CDR3. The DNA for the CDR3 is TGTGCCAGCAGCGTGGGGGACACCTACAATGAGCAGTTCTTC. Translating it yields CASSVGDTYNEQFF.

This chain connects TRBV30 to TRBJ2-1; possible D gene TRBD2, 5 bases. Germline assignment: CDR1 GTSNPN and CDR2 SVGIG (reference sequence). CDR3 length: 13 amino acids. V lost 2 bases and J 3 bases, leaving 8 bases between the germline ends. The chain's CDR3 is CAWSPGGYNEQFF. CDR3 nucleotides: TGTGCCTGGAGTCCCGGAGGCTACAATGAGCAGTTCTTC.

The CDR3 sequence: CASSQQGREQYF. The CDR3 DNA follows: TGTGCCAGCAGCCAACAGGGTCGCGAGCAGTACTTC. The chain carries TRBV7-9 and TRBJ2-7; a weak D match, TRBD1 (6 bases). The germline V and J ends were trimmed by 5 bases and 6 bases, with 11 bases remaining between them. The CDR3 covers 12 residues. Germline CDR1 and CDR2: SEHNR and FQNEAQ (reference sequence).

The chain is built from TRBV29-1 and TRBJ2-1, with 10 bases aligning to TRBD2. The CDR3 consists of 17 residues. J gave up 9 bases and V 6 bases, and 20 bases lay outside the gene matches. Germline CDR1 is SQVTM and CDR2 is ANQGSEA. This CDR3 is CSVGTLAGAENKGEQFF. The CDR3, as DNA: TGCAGCGTCGGAACCCTAGCGGGAGCGGAAAATAAGGGTGAGCAGTTCTTC.

V is TRBV28 and J is TRBJ1-4, with 8 bases fitting TRBD1. V was pared by 6 bases and J by 8 bases, with 8 bases of the junction left unmatched. This CDR3 comprises 14 residues. Looked up from germline, CDR1 is MDHEN and CDR2 is SYDVKM. This chain's CDR3 is CASRLGQETEKLFF. CDR3 nucleotide sequence: TGTGCCAGCAGACTGGGACAGGAGACGGAAAAACTGTTTTTT.

The chain employs TRBV6-1 and TRBJ2-5; D is uncertain. V lost 6 bases to trimming and J lost 5 bases, with 22 bases between them. The CDR3 covers 16 residues. Germline lookup yields CDR1 MNHNS and CDR2 SASEGT. DNA of the CDR3: TGTGCCAGCAGCGTCTATAGGGAAGGGTCGGGCGAGACCCAGTACTTC. Translation: CASSVYREGSGETQYF.

J is TRBJ2-1 and V is TRBV5-1; D possibly corresponds to TRBD2 (6 bases). Per germline, CDR1 SGHRS and CDR2 YFSETQ. This CDR3 region has 13 residues. V shed 6 bases and J shed 7 bases, with 14 bases lying between them. CDR3 sequence (DNA): TGCGCCAGCACCTCTCCGGGGGAGAATGAGCAGTTCTTC. Protein: CASTSPGENEQFF. Full variable domain (remainder filled in from reference TRBV5-1 and TRBJ2-1): KAGVTQTPRYLIKTRGQQVTLSCSPISGHRSVSWYQQTPGQGLQFLFEYFSETQRNKGNFPGRFSGRQFSNSRSEMNVSTLELGDSALYLCASTSPGENEQFFGPGTRLTVL.